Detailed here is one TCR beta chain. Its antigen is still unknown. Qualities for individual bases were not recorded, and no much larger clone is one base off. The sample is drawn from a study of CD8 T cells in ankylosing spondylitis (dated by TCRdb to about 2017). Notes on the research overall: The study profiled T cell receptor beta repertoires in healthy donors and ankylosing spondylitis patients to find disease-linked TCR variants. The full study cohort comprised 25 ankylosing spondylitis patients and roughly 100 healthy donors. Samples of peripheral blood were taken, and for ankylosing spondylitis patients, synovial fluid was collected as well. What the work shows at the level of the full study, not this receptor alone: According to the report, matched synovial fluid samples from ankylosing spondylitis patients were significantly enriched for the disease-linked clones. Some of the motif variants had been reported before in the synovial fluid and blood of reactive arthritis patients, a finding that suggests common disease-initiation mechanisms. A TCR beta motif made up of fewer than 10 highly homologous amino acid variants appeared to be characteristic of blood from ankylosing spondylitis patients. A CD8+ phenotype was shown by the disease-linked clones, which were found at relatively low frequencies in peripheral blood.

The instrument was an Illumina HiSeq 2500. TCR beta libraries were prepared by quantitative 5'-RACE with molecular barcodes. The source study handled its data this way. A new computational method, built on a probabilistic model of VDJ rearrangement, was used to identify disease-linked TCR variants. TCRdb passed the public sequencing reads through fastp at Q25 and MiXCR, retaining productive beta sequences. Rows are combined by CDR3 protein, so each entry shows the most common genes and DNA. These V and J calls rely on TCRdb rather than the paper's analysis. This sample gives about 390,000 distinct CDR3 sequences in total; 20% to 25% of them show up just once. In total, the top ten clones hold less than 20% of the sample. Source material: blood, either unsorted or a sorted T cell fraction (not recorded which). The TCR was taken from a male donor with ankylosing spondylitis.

The CDR3 protein: CASTLGGDYGYTF. The bases read TGTGCCAGCACCCTAGGGGGGGACTATGGCTACACCTTC. Recombination joined TRBV7-9 with TRBJ1-2; TRBD1 is a possible D gene, resting on 6 matching bases. Including cysteine and phenylalanine, the CDR3 has 13 amino acids. Only the CDR3 portion is preserved as DNA: 39 bases, with reading frame beginning at the first base. Reading the germline V gene (reference sequence) gives CDR1 SEHNR and CDR2 FQNEAQ. V lost 7 bases and J lost 3 bases; the stretch between them is 12 bases long. Where the CDR3 stops, the reference TRBV7-9 and TRBJ1-2 genes take over; the full variable domain is DTGVSQNPRHKITKRGQNVTFRCDPISEHNRLYWYRQTLGQGPEFLTYFQNEAQLEKSRLLSDRFSAERPKGSFSTLEIQRTEQGDSAMYLCASTLGGDYGYTFGSGTRLTVV.